Following are 3 T cell receptor beta chains from one sample sequenced in a study of tumor and adjacent non-tumor tissue in lung cancer. Three rounds of nested PCR, following a modified ARM-PCR protocol, produced the TCRbeta library. TCRdb processed the multiplex PCR reads anew with MiXCR; each CDR3 protein has one entry. The sample includes around 120,000 distinct CDR3 sequences, 60% to 70% seen only once; the top ten take about 13%. The template was RNA from unsorted bulk tissue. The sample comprised lung tumor tissue. These receptor sequences come from a man aged 25-45 years with non-small cell lung cancer.

A remark on this clonotype: One base away lies a much larger clone, so this may be a sequencing read error. The rearrangement uses TRBV28 and TRBJ2-7; D call uncertain. In germline, CDR1 is MDHEN, CDR2 SYDVKM. This CDR3 is 13 amino acids long. The CDR3 nucleotides are TGTGCCAGCAGTTTCAGGCACCTCTACGAGCAGCACTTC. Its translation: CASSFRHLYEQHF.

In its sample, this clonotype was seen once. The conserved closing phenylalanine or tryptophan is absent in this CDR3, likely reflecting a read error. This sequence joins TRBV6-5 and TRBJ2-3; perhaps D is TRBD1 or TRBD2 (5 bases each). V lost 6 bases and J 2 bases, leaving 15 bases between the germline ends. Germline assignment: CDR1 MNHEY and CDR2 SVGAGI. The CDR3 totals 15 residues. CDR3 in DNA: TGTGCCAGCAGCCGACAGAGGGCACACACAGATACGCAGTATTAT. Its translation is CASSRQRAHTDTQYY.

This rearrangement joins TRBV11-2 to TRBJ2-3; TRBD2 agrees at 10 bases. The germline V gene encodes CDR1 SGHAT and CDR2 FQNNGV. The V gene end was trimmed by 5 bases and the J gene end by 0 bases; junction bases not matched to a gene: 11. This CDR3 comprises 18 residues. The CDR3 reads CASSVGTSAIQSTDTQYF. The CDR3, as DNA: TGTGCCAGCAGCGTCGGGACTAGCGCGATTCAGAGCACAGATACGCAGTATTTT. Full variable domain (rest looked up from reference TRBV11-2 and TRBJ2-3): EAGVAQSPRYKIIEKRQSVAFWCNPISGHATLYWYQQILGQGPKLLIQFQNNGVVDDSQLPKDRFSAERLKGVDSTLKIQPAKLEDSAVYLCASSVGTSAIQSTDTQYFGPGTRLTVL.